Following are 20 T cell receptor beta chains from one sample sequenced in a study of long-term antiretroviral therapy in people with HIV. Sequencing relied on immunoSEQ assay v3.0, run at survey level. Generated by immunoSEQ multiplex PCR, the TCRdb table keeps only in-frame clones and is missing some. Counted here are 30,000 to 40,000 clones, over 60% occurring once; the ten biggest clones make up about 7%. This material consisted of unsorted PBMCs, taken 2 years after starting antiretroviral therapy. Source of these receptors: a woman between 50 and 59 years old with HIV.

This clone came up a few times. The rearrangement joins TRBV19 to TRBJ1-5; D uncertain. Germline V gives CDR1 LNHDA, CDR2 SQIVND (reference sequence). The CDR3 consists of 13 residues. V was cut by 3 bases and J by 5 bases, with 8 bases left in between. This CDR3 is CASSIGLDQPQHF. The DNA of the CDR3 is TGTGCCAGTAGTATCGGACTCGATCAGCCCCAGCATTTT.

This rearrangement joins TRBV2 to TRBJ2-7; D gene ambiguous. There are 14 residues in the CDR3. CDR1 and CDR2 from the germline V gene are SNHLY and FYNNEI. V dropped 5 bases and J dropped 3 bases, with 14 bases sitting between them. DNA for the CDR3: TGTGCCAGCAGTTCTCAAGGAGTCGGCTACGAGCAGTACGTC. This translates into CASSSQGVGYEQYV.

The genes are TRBV2 and TRBJ1-6; 7 bases map to TRBD1. With 8 bases clipped from V and 5 bases from J, the junction kept 9 bases outside the gene matches. CDR3 size: 15 residues. Per the germline V gene, CDR1 is SNHLY and CDR2 is FYNNEI. This CDR3 is CASRNRDSNNSPLHF. In DNA, the CDR3 is TGTGCCAGCCGGAACCGGGACAGCAATAATTCACCCCTCCACTTT.

The chain has TRBV5-1 and TRBJ2-2, with D possibly matching TRBD2 (5 bases). The CDR3 is 15 amino acids. V dropped 3 bases and J dropped 1 base, with 10 bases sitting between them. Per germline, CDR1 SGHRS and CDR2 YFSETQ. The DNA of the CDR3 is TGCGCCAGCAGCTCCCCCGGGGTGAACACCGGGGAGCTGTTTTTT. Amino acids: CASSSPGVNTGELFF.

This clone was seen a handful of times. The chain joins TRBV11-2 to TRBJ1-6, with D perhaps TRBD1 (6 bases). Germline assignment: CDR1 SGHAT and CDR2 FQNNGV. V lost 5 bases and J 6 bases, leaving 8 bases between the germline ends. The CDR3 runs 13 residues. Written as DNA, the CDR3 is TGTGCCAGCAGCAACAGGGTTAATTCACCCCTCCACTTT. Translating it yields CASSNRVNSPLHF. Looking up the rest from reference TRBV11-2 and TRBJ1-6 gives the full variable domain: EAGVAQSPRYKIIEKRQSVAFWCNPISGHATLYWYQQILGQGPKLLIQFQNNGVVDDSQLPKDRFSAERLKGVDSTLKIQPAKLEDSAVYLCASSNRVNSPLHFGNGTRLTVT.

This chain links TRBV5-1 with TRBJ1-1; D is unresolved. The V gene lost 6 bases and the J gene lost 2 bases, with 14 bases spanning the gap. CDR1 is SGHRS, CDR2 YFSETQ, per germline. The CDR3 extends over 14 amino acids. The CDR3 DNA reads TGCGCCAGCAATCCTTTGGGAATCAACACTGAAGCTTTCTTT. Its protein product is CASNPLGINTEAFF.

This rearrangement joins TRBV12-5 to TRBJ1-1; no clear D. The germline V gene has CDR1 LGHNT and CDR2 FRNRAP. This CDR3 contains 11 residues. Trimming removed 3 bases at V and 6 bases at J, with 5 bases between. The CDR3 sequence is CASGLFPEAFF. CDR3 sequence (DNA): TGTGCTAGTGGTTTATTCCCTGAAGCTTTCTTT.

The chain employs TRBV21-1 and TRBJ2-7. TRBV21-1 is recorded as a pseudogene. CDR3 length: 13 amino acids. The CDR3 DNA sequence: TGTGCCAGCAGCAAAAGAAAGGGCTACGAGCAGTACGTC. Protein sequence: CASSKRKGYEQYV.

The genes are TRBV18 and TRBJ1-1; 7 bases align to TRBD1. Germline CDR1 reads KGHSH; CDR2 reads LQKENI. This CDR3 is 14 amino acids long. J gave up 2 bases and V 3 bases, and 3 bases lay outside the gene matches. The CDR3 here is CASSPGTVNTEAFF. DNA for the CDR3: TGTGCCAGCTCACCGGGGACAGTTAACACTGAAGCTTTCTTT.

The chain uses TRBV6-5 and TRBJ1-4; D is uncertain. The CDR3 consists of 12 residues. Germline V gene sequence: CDR1 MNHEY, CDR2 SVGAGI. V lost 0 bases and J 14 bases, leaving 10 bases between the germline ends. The CDR3 nucleotides are TGTGCCAGCAGTTACTCGATGGCTGACCTGTTTTTT. Amino acid sequence: CASSYSMADLFF.

The chain joins TRBV11-2 to TRBJ2-2, with D possibly matching TRBD2 (5 bases). The CDR3 runs 13 residues. Trimming took 6 bases from V and 8 from J, leaving 13 bases between them. Germline CDR1 and CDR2: SGHAT and FQNNGV. CDR3 sequence: CASRLRATGELFF. CDR3 in DNA: TGTGCCAGCAGGCTGCGGGCGACGGGGGAGCTGTTTTTT.

The chain carries TRBV10-2 and TRBJ1-3; D ambiguous. In germline, CDR1 is WSHSY, CDR2 SAAADI. The CDR3 totals 13 residues. The V end was cut by 9 bases, the J end by 0 bases, with 9 bases between. Here the CDR3 reads CASFWDSGNTIYF. The CDR3, as DNA: TGCGCCAGTTTCTGGGACTCTGGAAACACCATATATTTT.

V is TRBV27 and J is TRBJ1-2; 8 bases are shared with TRBD1. Per the germline V gene, CDR1 is MNHEY and CDR2 is SMNVEV (reference sequence). With 5 bases clipped from V and 6 bases from J, the junction kept 11 bases outside the gene matches. The CDR3 is made up of 15 amino acids. The CDR3 loop is CASSATGTGGDGYTF. CDR3 DNA sequence: TGTGCCAGCAGTGCCACCGGGACAGGCGGAGATGGCTACACCTTC.

J is TRBJ2-1 and V is TRBV4-1, with 8 bases fitting TRBD2. Germline V gene sequence: CDR1 MGHRA, CDR2 YSYEKL. CDR3 size: 14 residues. V was pared by 0 bases and J by 8 bases, with 3 bases of the junction left unmatched. CDR3 DNA sequence: TGCGCCAGCAGCCAAGAATGGCGGGGGGATGAGCAGTTCTTC. Its protein is CASSQEWRGDEQFF.

This chain uses TRBV19 with TRBJ1-2; TRBD1 matches 8 bases. The germline V gene has CDR1 LNHDA and CDR2 SQIVND (reference sequence). Losses at the gene ends were 5 bases for V and 1 base for J; bases not matched to a gene: 9. The CDR3 loop spans 16 amino acids. Written as DNA, the CDR3 is TGTGCCAGTAGTGCGAACTCAGGGGGCCATAACTATGGCTACACCTTC. This codes for CASSANSGGHNYGYTF.

CDR3 DNA sequence: TGTGCCAGCAGCGAACAGGGATCTGGGGCCAACGTCCTGACTTTC. Translation gives CASSEQGSGANVLTF. The chain uses TRBV11-2 and TRBJ2-6; D may be TRBD1 (6 bases). Deletions cut 5 bases from V and 1 base from J, with 9 bases between. The CDR3 loop spans 15 amino acids. Germline V lookup: CDR1 SGHAT, CDR2 FQNNGV.

By sample share, this clone is medium-sized (0.01 to 0.1%). The rearrangement joins TRBV10-1 to TRBJ2-7; D perhaps matches TRBD2 (6 bases). Trimming cost V 2 bases and J 5 bases, with 7 bases left between them. Germline V gene data show CDR1 as WNHNN and CDR2 as SYGVQD (reference sequence). This CDR3 has 12 residues. CDR3 bases: TGCGCCAGCAGTGAGGGAGGGGACGAGCAGTACTTC. Its translation is CASSEGGDEQYF.

The chain has TRBV4-1 and TRBJ2-1; TRBD2 matches at 11 bases. This CDR3 contains 17 residues. V trimming: 7 bases; J trimming: 0 bases; junction bases outside the gene matches: 8. The germline V gene has CDR1 MGHRA and CDR2 YSYEKL. The CDR3 protein is CASTLFSGGASYNEQFF. In DNA form, the CDR3 reads TGCGCCAGCACCCTCTTTAGCGGGGGGGCCTCCTACAATGAGCAGTTCTTC.

The chain recombines TRBV30 with TRBJ1-6; perhaps TRBD1 as D (6 bases). Looked up from germline, CDR1 is GTSNPN and CDR2 is SVGIG (reference sequence). The CDR3 spans 13 residues. V lost 1 base to trimming and J lost 10 bases, with 11 bases between them. The CDR3 coding sequence is TGTGCCTGGAGTGGAAAGGGGGGGTCACCCCTCCACTTT. Its translation: CAWSGKGGSPLHF.

The chain links TRBV18 to TRBJ1-4; tentatively, D is TRBD1 (6 bases). Trimming shortened V by 2 bases and J by 6 bases, and 19 bases separated the two germline ends. Germline V gene data show CDR1 as KGHSH and CDR2 as LQKENI. The CDR3 runs 17 residues. The CDR3 sequence is CASSPEQGPTNYEKLFF. For the CDR3, the DNA is TGTGCCAGCTCACCAGAACAGGGCCCCACTAACTATGAAAAACTGTTTTTT.